A single sample gave rise to the 7 T cell receptor beta chains below, sequenced in a study of shared clonotypes between healthy human individuals. Sequencing used immunoSEQ multiplex PCR; TCRdb keeps in-frame clones, though not all of them. The data show 2 million to 2.5 million clones, 85% to 95% seen once. The sequencing input was naive CD4+ T cells from PBMCs. This sample's subset: CD45RA+ positively selected. Every receptor here comes from a young man in good health. Some clones in this sample may be carry-over from other donors' samples.

This sequence joins TRBV4-2 and TRBJ2-3; 11 bases align to TRBD2. V lost 6 bases, J lost 4 bases, and 6 bases stayed unmatched. Germline V gene sequence: CDR1 LGHNA, CDR2 YNFKEQ. The CDR3 length is 15 residues. The CDR3 loop reads CASRLAGVSPDTQYF. The CDR3 coding sequence is TGTGCCAGCAGACTAGCGGGAGTGAGCCCAGATACGCAGTATTTT.

As to this clone: This sample also contains other DNA sequences that code for the same CDR3. This chain uses TRBV5-1 with TRBJ2-1; the match to TRBD2 covers 11 bases. J lost 2 bases, V lost 4 bases, and 5 bases had no gene match. The CDR3 is 16 residues long. Germline V gene data show CDR1 as SGHRS and CDR2 as YFSETQ. The CDR3 loop is CASSPGTSGPYNEQFF. For the CDR3, the DNA is TGCGCCAGCAGCCCCGGGACTAGCGGCCCCTACAATGAGCAGTTCTTC.

The CDR3 reads CAWSSETYEQYF. The CDR3 DNA reads as TGTGCCTGGTCCTCTGAGACCTACGAGCAGTACTTC. The gene calls are TRBV30 and TRBJ2-7; D remains ambiguous. This CDR3 is built from 12 residues. From germline, CDR1 is GTSNPN and CDR2 SVGIG (reference sequence). V lost 5 bases, J lost 2 bases, and 10 bases lay in between. Full variable domain (rest looked up from reference TRBV30 and TRBJ2-7): SQTIHQWPATLVQPVGSPLSLECTVEGTSNPNLYWYRQAAGRGLQLLFYSVGIGQISSEVPQNLSASRPQDRQFILSSKKLLLSDSGFYLCAWSSETYEQYFGPGTRLTVT.

This chain joins TRBV29-1 and TRBJ2-2, with TRBD2 matching 12 bases. With V trimmed by 6 bases and J by 1 base, 12 bases remained unmatched. The CDR3 is 18 residues long. Germline V lookup: CDR1 SQVTM, CDR2 ANQGSEA. The CDR3 bases are TGCAGCGTAGCCCATGGACTAGCGGGGCCCTTGAACACCGGGGAGCTGTTTTTT. Residues: CSVAHGLAGPLNTGELFF.

The chain combines TRBV19 with TRBJ2-7, with D unresolved. The CDR3 is 8 amino acids. The germline gives CDR1 LNHDA, CDR2 SQIVND (reference sequence). V was trimmed by 5 bases and J by 9 bases, leaving 2 bases between them. The CDR3 DNA reads TGTGCCAGTAGTTCGCAGTACTTC. The encoded protein is CASSSQYF.

The chain carries TRBV5-1 and TRBJ2-3; 9 bases line up with TRBD2. The V segment lost 4 bases and the J segment 6 bases; nucleotides outside the gene matches: 6. The CDR3 sequence is 14 residues long. Germline CDR1 reads SGHRS; CDR2 reads YFSETQ. The CDR3 coding sequence is TGCGCCAGCAGCGCGGTAGCGGGGGATGATACGCAGTATTTT. It translates to CASSAVAGDDTQYF.

The V call is TRBV28, the J call TRBJ1-5; no clear D. This CDR3 region has 13 residues. Germline V gene lookup returns CDR1 MDHEN and CDR2 SYDVKM. Trimming removed 5 bases at V and 0 bases at J, with 5 bases between. DNA for the CDR3: TGTGCCAGCAGTGGAAATAGCAATCAGCCCCAGCATTTT. Translated: CASSGNSNQPQHF.